The clone carrying this T cell receptor (beta chain) has only a few counts. Its antigen is unknown. One end of the junction is discordant with germline, which a read error may explain. These data originate in a study of molecular identifiers for immune sequencing clone quantification. The CDR3 has 14 residues. Looked up from germline, CDR1 is SGDLS and CDR2 is YYNGEE. Each CDR3 protein is one row after TCRdb ran MiXCR on the PCR reads. The sample records roughly 100,000 distinct CDR3 sequences, around 37% being singletons. Study conclusions and caveats: Detecting spiked Jurkat TCR RNA from one cell among around 930,000 naive cells was reportedly possible.

Source material for naive CD8 libraries was about 20,000 to 1,100,000 sorted cells, with 10%, 30% or 50% RNA. J is TRBJ1-1 and V is TRBV9; the D is unclear. The receptor was derived from a human donor in good health. Some libraries in this study had Jurkat cell RNA spiked in. The sequenced sample was naive CD8+ T cells from blood, with Jurkat cell RNA spiked in. The subset was: FACS-sorted CD8+CD4-CCR7+CD45RA+ naive T cells. The CDR3 DNA follows: TGTGCCAGCAGCGTAGAAATACTGAACACTGAAACTTTCTTT. Protein sequence: CASSVEILNTETFF.